This T cell receptor (beta chain) was sequenced for a study of cytomegalovirus exposure and HLA in healthy donors. Study-wide points: Reportedly, fewer N-insertions than the roughly 690-donor mean appeared in an Asian-associated ancestry cluster in a later analysis. Information on immune exposure was restricted to one variable (CMV serostatus).

On this clone: Its antigen is unidentified.

Germline V gives CDR1 LGHNA, CDR2 YNFKEQ. The CDR3 covers 14 residues. The trim removed 2 bases at V and 9 bases at J, leaving 7 bases unmatched. PCR employed 60 Vbeta and 13 Jbeta primers. This table comes from immunoSEQ multiplex PCR, and its TCRdb copy is limited to in-frame clones, with some not included. The sample holds some 90,000 clones, around four fifths seen once. Sequencing input: PBMCs. The sequence came from a male donor in good health and CMV-seropositive. V usage is TRBV4-2 and J usage is TRBJ2-1, with 7 bases lining up with TRBD1. The CDR3 is CASSQRQGGAEQFF. The CDR3 DNA sequence: TGTGCCAGCAGCCAAAGGCAAGGGGGCGCTGAGCAGTTCTTC.